These 13 T cell receptor beta chains were sequenced from one sample in a study of cytomegalovirus exposure and HLA in healthy donors. PCR employed 60 Vbeta and 13 Jbeta primers. Method: immunoSEQ multiplex PCR; TCRdb's copy keeps in-frame clones and lacks some. The table has fewer than 200,000 clones, 65% to 90% seen once. The sample consisted of PBMCs. These receptors all come from a male donor in good health and CMV-seronegative.

The table lists this clone with a few counts. The chain has TRBV5-4 and TRBJ2-7; the D gene is possibly TRBD1 (5 bases). The CDR3 loop spans 19 amino acids. Germline V gene lookup returns CDR1 SGHNT and CDR2 YYREEE (reference sequence). V shed 4 bases and J shed 0 bases, with 26 bases lying between them. CDR3 in amino acids: CASSHDLITSSTVSYEQYF. The DNA of the CDR3 is TGTGCCAGCAGCCACGACCTCATTACCTCCTCGACAGTCTCCTACGAGCAGTACTTC.

J is TRBJ1-5 and V is TRBV19; a possible D gene is TRBD1 (6 bases). This CDR3 has 16 residues. V was cut by 1 base and J by 3 bases, with 13 bases left in between. Germline loops: CDR1 LNHDA, CDR2 SQIVND (reference sequence). CDR3 sequence (DNA): TGTGCCAGTAGTATAGTACCAGGGGCTTTCAATCAGCCCCAGCATTTT. Translating gives CASSIVPGAFNQPQHF.

The V and J genes are TRBV5-8 and TRBJ2-3; TRBD1 is a possible D gene (6 bases). Looked up from germline, CDR1 is SGHTS and CDR2 is YDEGEE. V gave up 4 bases and J gave up 0 bases, with 24 bases separating them. The CDR3 loop spans 19 amino acids. CDR3 coding DNA: TGTGCCAGCAGCAAGGGCGGCGTGGGGGCTCCGACTAGCACAGATACGCAGTATTTT. Translating gives CASSKGGVGAPTSTDTQYF.

The chain links TRBV5-1 to TRBJ1-2, with D perhaps matching TRBD1 (6 bases). Between the trimmed V and J ends, which lost 4 bases and 3 bases, there was a span of 10 bases. Germline CDR1 reads SGHRS; CDR2 reads YFSETQ. The CDR3 consists of 13 residues. CDR3 in amino acids: CASSRAGDYGYTF. In DNA form, the CDR3 reads TGCGCCAGCAGCCGCGCAGGGGACTATGGCTACACCTTC.

The V gene is TRBV6-6, the J gene TRBJ2-7; D possibly corresponds to TRBD1 (6 bases). From germline, CDR1 is MNHNY and CDR2 SVGAGI (reference sequence). The CDR3 has 15 amino acids. V was cut by 0 bases and J by 5 bases, with 14 bases left in between. The CDR3 DNA sequence: TGTGCCAGCAGTTACTCGATGTCAGGGGATAACGAGCAGTACTTC. This gives the protein CASSYSMSGDNEQYF.

The chain couples TRBV27 to TRBJ1-4, with 7 bases matching TRBD1. The germline CDR1 and CDR2 sequences are MNHEY and SMNVEV (reference sequence). The CDR3 is 15 amino acids. J was trimmed by 4 bases and V by 1 base; bases with no gene match: 3. CDR3 nucleotides: TGTGCCAGCAGTTTATACGGACAGGTTAATGAAAAACTGTTTTTT. Its protein is CASSLYGQVNEKLFF.

The chain has TRBV15 and TRBJ1-1; D is possibly TRBD1 (6 bases). V lost 2 bases and J lost 2, with 9 bases in between. Germline-derived CDR1 and CDR2 are LNHNV and YYDKDF (reference sequence). The CDR3 loop spans 14 amino acids. CDR3 loop: CATSRKGVNTEAFF. The CDR3 DNA follows: TGTGCCACCAGCAGAAAGGGGGTTAACACTGAAGCTTTCTTT.

This chain uses TRBV6-1 with TRBJ1-2; D unclear. V dropped 3 bases and J dropped 0 bases, with 11 bases sitting between them. Germline V gene data show CDR1 as MNHNS and CDR2 as SASEGT. The CDR3 consists of 15 residues. Written as DNA, the CDR3 is TGTGCCAGCAGTGATCGGGGTTTCGCTAACTATGGCTACACCTTC. Protein sequence: CASSDRGFANYGYTF.

The chain couples TRBV5-6 to TRBJ2-5, with 10 bases fitting TRBD1. The CDR3 totals 18 residues. J lost 0 bases, V lost 4 bases, and 12 bases had no gene match. Germline lookup yields CDR1 SGHDT and CDR2 YYEEEE. Here the CDR3 reads CASSPGDRGLVYQETQYF. The CDR3 coding sequence is TGTGCCAGCAGCCCGGGGGACAGGGGACTTGTCTACCAAGAGACCCAGTACTTC.

The V gene is TRBV30, the J gene TRBJ2-7, with 7 bases that match TRBD1. With V trimmed by 4 bases and J by 6 bases, 9 bases remained unmatched. CDR3 size: 13 residues. CDR1 GTSNPN and CDR2 SVGIG come from the germline V gene (reference sequence). The CDR3, as DNA: TGTGCCTGGACAGGGCAGGGGGTACTCGAGCAGTACTTC. The encoded protein is CAWTGQGVLEQYF.

This clone was detected only a few times. The chain has TRBV19 and TRBJ1-1; 9 nucleotides align to TRBD1. With V trimmed by 3 bases and J by 6 bases, 8 bases remained unmatched. The CDR3 totals 15 residues. CDR1 is LNHDA, CDR2 SQIVND, per germline (reference sequence). The CDR3 nucleotides read TGTGCCAGTAGTATGGAGGACAGGGGATTTTCTGAAGCTTTCTTT. Translating gives CASSMEDRGFSEAFF.

The chain carries TRBV7-9 and TRBJ1-4; a possible D gene is TRBD1 (5 bases). V shed 3 bases and J shed 7 bases, with 6 bases lying between them. The germline V gene has CDR1 SEHNR and CDR2 FQNEAQ (reference sequence). The length of the CDR3 is 12 residues. In nucleotides, the CDR3 is TGTGCCAGCAGCTTCAGGGCTGAAAAACTGTTTTTT. Its protein is CASSFRAEKLFF.

This chain connects TRBV6-5 to TRBJ1-6; TRBD1 matches at 7 bases. The CDR3 loop spans 15 amino acids. V was pared by 5 bases and J by 8 bases, with 9 bases of the junction left unmatched. Germline V gene data show CDR1 as MNHEY and CDR2 as SVGAGI. The CDR3 sequence is CASSASGGLYSPLHF. The DNA of the CDR3 is TGTGCCAGCAGTGCATCAGGGGGATTGTATTCACCCCTCCACTTT.